What follows is one T cell receptor (beta chain) and its context. This clone was seen only once. No cognate antigen has been identified for it. Base qualities are missing; no much larger clone stands one base away. For sequencing of the TCRbeta CDR3 region, genomic DNA was extracted from the sorted cells. The immunoSEQ Assay was used for sequencing of TCRbeta CDR3 regions. TCRdb took over this immuneACCESS table, retaining in-frame rearrangements with V and J assigned. Such tables are incomplete; in checked studies, under half of the missing clones stem from an unresolved V gene, and the remainder is unexplained. For this sample the table gives tens of thousands of clones, of which roughly 87% were detected only once. The top ten constitute 15% of the sample. The sample is drawn from a study of OX40 agonist ivuxolimab in advanced cancers. In terms of the full investigation: Ivuxolimab, which targeted the costimulatory receptor OX40 (CD134), was an agonistic, fully human IgG2 monoclonal antibody. Intravenous ivuxolimab was administered to patients every 2 weeks at six dose levels: 0.01, 0.1, 0.3, 1.5, 3 and 10 mg/kg. Of the roughly 54 dose-escalation patients, hepatocellular carcinoma was present in about 20, melanoma in some 15, renal cell carcinoma in 9 and head and neck cancer in 9. A male proportion of 82.7% and a mean age of around 60 years, ranging from roughly 23 to 79, were recorded for the dose-escalation cohort. Prior anti-PD-1, anti-PD-L1 or anti-CTLA-4 therapy was permitted, and checkpoint inhibitors had been received by 40% to 50% of dose-escalation patients. Three dose-escalation patients achieved partial responses, one with hepatocellular carcinoma and two with cutaneous melanoma. The purpose of peripheral TCRbeta sequencing was to test whether ivuxolimab changed TCR sequence diversity and led to clonal T-cell expansion. The paper covers the monotherapy dose-escalation part of the phase I ivuxolimab trial, which included N of about 50 patients.

The trial excluded patients who had a history of autoimmune disease or who were on systemic immunosuppression. In every dose cohort, peripheral blood was drawn for TCR sequencing at baseline, cycle 4 day 1, and cycle 7 day 1. The samples were taken from a phase I, first-in-human, multicenter, open-label dose-escalation trial of ivuxolimab. Adults with locally advanced or metastatic head and neck squamous cell, hepatocellular, melanoma or renal cell carcinoma were enrolled in the trial. CD4+ and CD8+ T cells were sorted separately from peripheral blood before TCR sequencing. Based on the germline V gene, the CDR1 and CDR2 sequences are SQVTM and ANQGSEA. Cut back by 0 bases and 4 bases, the V and J ends lie 6 bases apart. From the cysteine through the phenylalanine, the CDR3 covers 12 amino acids. Only the CDR3 portion is preserved as DNA: 36 bases, with reading frame beginning at the first base. Broader findings and caveats from the paper: At doses of 0.1 to 3.0 mg/kg, clonal expansion of both CD4+ and CD8+ blood T cells was observed from baseline to week 6. After ivuxolimab, expanded clones were on average more numerous among CD8+ T cells than among CD4+ T cells. Low levels of normalized T-cell clonal expansion were also seen in some patients who did not respond. The antigen specificity of the peripheral T cells that underwent clonal expansion was not determined. In the 0.1-3.0 mg/kg groups, partial responders were among the patients with the lowest normalized peripheral clonal expansion, particularly in CD8+ T cells.

The rearrangement combines TRBV29-1 with TRBJ1-1, with the D gene not confidently named. The source was CD4+ or CD8+ T cells sorted from blood, collected in a trial of the OX40 agonist ivuxolimab. The origin of this receptor is an adult with an advanced solid tumor such as melanoma, head and neck, liver or kidney cancer. The CDR3 protein sequence reads: CSVEDRGTEAFF. The nucleotides are TGCAGCGTTGAAGATCGGGGCACTGAAGCTTTCTTT. Supplemented by the reference TRBV29-1 and TRBJ1-1 proteins around the CDR3, the complete variable domain is SAVISQKPSRDICQRGTSLTIQCQVDSQVTMMFWYRQQPGQSLTLIATANQGSEATYESGFVIDKFPISRPNLTFSTLTVSNMSPEDSSIYLCSVEDRGTEAFFGQGTRLTVV.